Listed here are 12 T cell receptor beta chains from one sample, sequenced in a study of a mutant IDH1 vaccine in newly diagnosed glioma. Some clones are missing from TCRdb's copy, which holds only in-frame ones; the method was immunoSEQ multiplex PCR. In the table there are approximately 88,000 clones, around four fifths of which are singletons. The time point denotes: baseline, week 1 (first vaccination visit). Treatment of the sample: pre-vaccination baseline after standard-of-care therapy. This material consisted of PBMCs, taken from a glioma patient treated with radiotherapy, temozolomide or both. These receptors originate from a middle-aged man with glioma.

This clone has at least ten counts. The rearrangement joins TRBV18 to TRBJ1-1, with D unresolved. V lost 1 base, J lost 1 base, and 4 bases lay in between. Germline V gives CDR1 KGHSH, CDR2 LQKENI. The CDR3 covers 13 residues. The CDR3 DNA reads TGTGCCAGCTCACCACGGGGGAACACTGAAGCTTTCTTT. Its protein is CASSPRGNTEAFF.

This chain links TRBV19 with TRBJ1-1; unclear D gene. Trimming removed 5 bases at V and 1 base at J, with 11 bases between. The CDR3 loop spans 14 amino acids. CDR1 is LNHDA and CDR2 is SQIVND in the germline V gene (reference sequence). CDR3 in amino acids: CASSEGRRNTEAFF. CDR3 DNA: TGTGCCAGTAGTGAGGGCAGAAGGAACACTGAAGCTTTCTTT.

The chain employs TRBV7-2 and TRBJ1-5; perhaps TRBD1 as D (5 bases). Trimming removed 0 bases from V and 7 bases from J, with 13 bases in between. This CDR3 comprises 15 residues. CDR1 and CDR2 from the germline V gene are SGHTA and FQGNSA. The CDR3 sequence: CASSLAGPTGQPQHF. DNA for the CDR3: TGTGCCAGCAGCTTAGCGGGACCAACCGGACAGCCCCAGCATTTT.

The chain is built from TRBV9 and TRBJ2-6; D gene unclear. The CDR3 is 14 residues long. CDR1 and CDR2 (germline): SGDLS, YYNGEE. V shed 4 bases and J shed 4 bases, with 9 bases lying between them. CDR3 in DNA: TGTGCCAGCAGCCGCACCGGGGGGGCCAACGTCCTGACTTTC. This sequence encodes CASSRTGGANVLTF.

The rearrangement uses TRBV4-3 and TRBJ2-3; 9 nucleotides line up with TRBD1. The CDR3 is 18 residues long. The V gene end was trimmed by 4 bases and the J gene end by 2 bases; junction bases not matched to a gene: 13. Per germline, CDR1 LGHNA and CDR2 YSLEER. The CDR3 nucleotides are TGCGCCAGCAGCCGAGAAACGGGGACAGGGTTTTCCACAGATACGCAGTATTTT. Protein sequence: CASSRETGTGFSTDTQYF.

The V and J genes are TRBV4-3 and TRBJ1-3; D gene ambiguous. Germline V gene lookup returns CDR1 LGHNA and CDR2 YSLEER. The CDR3 has 17 residues. Deletions cut 3 bases from V and 2 bases from J, with 17 bases between. CDR3 bases: TGCGCCAGCAGCCAGCACCTCACGGGGTCAGCTGGAAACACCATATATTTT. Protein sequence: CASSQHLTGSAGNTIYF.

The chain has TRBV4-1 and TRBJ1-5; tentatively, D is TRBD1 (5 bases). The length of the CDR3 is 15 residues. Germline values: CDR1 MGHRA, CDR2 YSYEKL. The V gene lost 0 bases and the J gene lost 9 bases, with 15 bases spanning the gap. The CDR3 DNA follows: TGCGCCAGCAGCCAAGAGACAGTTTCGTTAGGGCCCCAGCATTTT. Its translation is CASSQETVSLGPQHF.

This chain connects TRBV4-3 to TRBJ1-2; no clear D gene. CDR1 LGHNA and CDR2 YSLEER come from the germline V gene. CDR3 length: 16 residues. V lost 1 base to trimming and J lost 6 bases, with 18 bases between them. The CDR3 region is CASSQVALQEFDGYTF. The DNA of the CDR3 is TGCGCCAGCAGCCAAGTAGCCCTTCAGGAGTTTGATGGCTACACCTTC.

This clone was detected only once. At one end, the junction sequence differs from germline, possibly due to a read error. The chain couples TRBV5-4 to TRBJ1-4; D gene ambiguous. Looked up from germline, CDR1 is SGHNT and CDR2 is YYREEE (reference sequence). This CDR3 has 13 residues. DNA of the CDR3: TGTGCCAGCAGCTTGGGGTTTAATGAAAAACTTTTTTTT. Translated: CASSLGFNEKLFF.

The V and J genes are TRBV20-1 and TRBJ2-5; D is unclear. The CDR3 runs to 11 residues. Germline CDR1 and CDR2: DFQATT and SNEGSKA (reference sequence). V was clipped by 3 bases and J by 5 bases, with 7 bases between them. The chain's CDR3 is CSARLSETQYF. DNA for the CDR3: TGCAGTGCTAGGCTGAGCGAGACCCAGTACTTC.

The chain joins TRBV7-2 to TRBJ1-1; perhaps TRBD1 as D (6 bases). The ends were cut back, 4 bases at V and 1 base at J, with 10 bases in the middle. CDR1 SGHTA and CDR2 FQGNSA come from the germline V gene. The CDR3 covers 14 residues. CDR3 nucleotides: TGTGCCAGCAGCTGGAGGGGGAGGAACACTGAAGCTTTCTTT. Its protein is CASSWRGRNTEAFF.

This clone was recorded only once. This chain connects TRBV7-2 to TRBJ2-1; D gene uncertain. The CDR3 spans 15 residues. Looked up from germline, CDR1 is SGHTA and CDR2 is FQGNSA. V was cut by 0 bases and J by 9 bases, with 15 bases left in between. Here the CDR3 DNA reads TGTGCCAGCAGCTTAGCCGCAGGAGTCTCCAGTGAGCAGTTCTTC. Translated, it gives CASSLAAGVSSEQFF. Looking up the rest from reference TRBV7-2 and TRBJ2-1 gives the full variable domain: GAGVSQSPSNKVTEKGKDVELRCDPISGHTALYWYRQSLGQGLEFLIYFQGNSAPDKSGLPSDRFSAERTGGSVSTLTIQRTQQEDSAVYLCASSLAAGVSSEQFFGPGTRLTVL.